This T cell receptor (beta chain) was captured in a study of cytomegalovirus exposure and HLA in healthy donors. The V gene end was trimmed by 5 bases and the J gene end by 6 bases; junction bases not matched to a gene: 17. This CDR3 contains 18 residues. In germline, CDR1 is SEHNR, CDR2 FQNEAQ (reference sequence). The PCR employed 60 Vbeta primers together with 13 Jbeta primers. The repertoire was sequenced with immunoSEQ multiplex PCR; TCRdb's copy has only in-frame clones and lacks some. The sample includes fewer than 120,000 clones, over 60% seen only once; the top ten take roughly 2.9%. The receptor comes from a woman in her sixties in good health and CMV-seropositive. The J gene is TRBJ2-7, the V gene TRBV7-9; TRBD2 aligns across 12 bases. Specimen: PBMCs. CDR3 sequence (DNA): TGTGCCAGCAGCGACATCCTAAGGCTAGCGGGAGGGCCGGGCGAGCAGTACTTC. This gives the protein CASSDILRLAGGPGEQYF.